These 27 T cell receptor beta chains were all obtained from the same sample, sequenced in a study of molecular identifiers for immune sequencing clone quantification. A single record per CDR3 protein comes from TCRdb applying MiXCR to the PCR reads. Of under 800,000 distinct CDR3 sequences in the sample, roughly 27% were seen once. The sample taken for sequencing was naive CD8+ T cells from blood, with Jurkat cell RNA spiked in. The sample's subset: FACS-sorted CD8+CD4-CCR7+CD45RA+ naive T cells. The receptors originated from a human donor in good health. Some libraries in this study had Jurkat cell RNA spiked in.

The V call is TRBV19, the J call TRBJ2-7; D remains unclear. The CDR3 consists of 13 residues. V lost 5 bases to trimming and J lost 6 bases, with 14 bases between them. CDR1 and CDR2 (germline): LNHDA, SQIVND (reference sequence). The CDR3 nucleotides are TGTGCCAGTAGTGGAGAAATCTCCCTCGAGCAGTACTTC. Amino acids: CASSGEISLEQYF.

This clonotype was observed many times. The chain employs TRBV3-1 and TRBJ2-2, with D unclear. V shed 4 bases and J shed 2 bases, with 8 bases lying between them. Germline-derived CDR1 and CDR2 are LGHDT and YNNKEL (reference sequence). The CDR3 runs to 14 residues. CDR3 in amino acids: CASSRVGNTGELFF. The CDR3 DNA reads TGTGCCAGCAGCCGCGTTGGTAACACCGGGGAGCTGTTTTTT.

This clonotype was recorded at least ten times. The chain employs TRBV7-2 and TRBJ2-1; 7 bases match TRBD1. The CDR3 runs 15 residues. V trimming: 4 bases; J trimming: 6 bases; junction bases outside the gene matches: 9. CDR1 is SGHTA, CDR2 FQGNSA, per germline. The CDR3 protein is CASSSIQGYVNEQFF. DNA of the CDR3: TGTGCCAGCAGCTCCATACAGGGGTACGTCAATGAGCAGTTCTTC.

This chain connects TRBV7-9 to TRBJ1-2; D remains unclear. Looked up from germline, CDR1 is SEHNR and CDR2 is FQNEAQ (reference sequence). The CDR3 is 12 amino acids. The V end lost 8 bases, the J end lost 6 bases, and 13 bases lay between the germline ends. CDR3 bases: TGTGCCAGCGGAATCCCCGCCAATGGCTACACCTTC. It codes for CASGIPANGYTF. The entire variable domain, with the rest obtained from reference TRBV7-9 and TRBJ1-2, is as follows: DTGVSQNPRHKITKRGQNVTFRCDPISEHNRLYWYRQTLGQGPEFLTYFQNEAQLEKSRLLSDRFSAERPKGSFSTLEIQRTEQGDSAMYLCASGIPANGYTFGSGTRLTVV.

This clonotype was detected ten times or more. V usage is TRBV30 and J usage is TRBJ2-7; D may be TRBD2 (5 bases). The CDR3 contains 12 residues. Germline lookup yields CDR1 GTSNPN and CDR2 SVGIG (reference sequence). Between the trimmed V and J ends, which lost 0 bases and 6 bases, there was a span of 9 bases. DNA of the CDR3: TGTGCCTGGAGTGTACTAGAGGGCGAGCAGTACTTC. It translates to CAWSVLEGEQYF.

This clonotype was seen many times. The CDR3 nucleotides are TGTGCCAGCAGTCCTCGGACTAGCTCCTACAATGAGCAGTTCTTC. Encoded protein: CASSPRTSSYNEQFF. The chain uses TRBV6-2 or TRBV6-3 and TRBJ2-1; TRBD2 aligns across 7 bases. Germline V gene lookup returns CDR1 MNHEY and CDR2 SVGEGT. The CDR3 totals 15 residues. V shed 5 bases, J shed 0 bases, and the junction held 4 bases outside the gene matches.

There are many counts of this clonotype. The chain combines TRBV7-2 with TRBJ1-3; unclear D gene. CDR3 length equals 14 residues. Trimming removed 3 bases from V and 0 bases from J, with 6 bases in between. Germline V lookup: CDR1 SGHTA, CDR2 FQGNSA. CDR3 protein: CASSFYDSGNTIYF. CDR3 sequence (DNA): TGTGCCAGCAGCTTTTACGACTCTGGAAACACCATATATTTT.

In DNA, the CDR3 is TGTGCCACCAGCACGGACAGGGGACAACATCAGCCCCAGCATTTT. Protein product: CATSTDRGQHQPQHF. The rearrangement links TRBV15 to TRBJ1-5; the match to TRBD1 covers 9 bases. The V segment lost 4 bases and the J segment 5 bases; nucleotides outside the gene matches: 6. The CDR3 has 15 residues. Germline V gene lookup returns CDR1 LNHNV and CDR2 YYDKDF (reference sequence).

Many counts were recorded for this clonotype. The chain uses TRBV21-1 and TRBJ2-4. TRBV21-1 is described as a pseudogene. This CDR3 comprises 14 residues. CDR3 loop: CASRADIAKNIQYF. The DNA for the CDR3 is TGTGCCAGCAGGGCGGATATAGCCAAAAACATTCAGTACTTC.

This clonotype has a count of ten or more. The gene calls are TRBV7-9 and TRBJ2-1; maybe TRBD2 (5 bases). Per germline, CDR1 SEHNR and CDR2 FQNEAQ (reference sequence). The ends were cut back, 0 bases at V and 9 bases at J, with 15 bases in the middle. This CDR3 comprises 15 residues. CDR3: CASSLAPGSIGEQFF. The CDR3 bases are TGTGCCAGCAGCTTAGCGCCGGGGAGCATCGGTGAGCAGTTCTTC.

The chain has TRBV6-5 and TRBJ2-4, with D possibly being TRBD1 or TRBD2 (5 bases each). Germline loops: CDR1 MNHEY, CDR2 SVGAGI. The CDR3 sequence is 13 residues long. Trimming took off 0 bases at V and 11 bases at J, with 11 bases between the two ends. The CDR3 reads CASSYSSGTVQYF. CDR3 bases: TGTGCCAGCAGTTACTCTTCAGGGACCGTTCAGTACTTC.

About this clonotype itself: An end of the junction does not agree with germline; a read error may underlie this. The rearrangement uses TRBV14 and TRBJ1-1, with 7 bases identical to TRBD1. From germline, CDR1 is SGHDN and CDR2 FVKESK. This CDR3 spans 17 amino acids. The CDR3: CASSQYRGLHPNTEAIF. CDR3 DNA sequence: TGTGCCAGCAGCCAATACAGGGGACTACACCCGAACACTGAAGCTATCTTT.

On this clonotype: The junction shows a germline mismatch at one end, possibly a read error. CDR3 protein: CATSDSDRTGTGVSQEPQYF. Here the CDR3 DNA reads TGTGCCACCAGTGATTCCGACAGGACGGGCACGGGGGTCTCCCAAGAGCCCCAGTACTTC. This chain uses TRBV24-1 with TRBJ2-5; D tentatively fits TRBD1 or TRBD2 (6 bases each). Germline CDR1 and CDR2: KGHDR and SFDVKD. There are 20 residues in the CDR3.

V gene TRBV27 combines with J gene TRBJ2-1; unclear D gene. Germline V lookup: CDR1 MNHEY, CDR2 SMNVEV (reference sequence). The length of the CDR3 is 17 residues. V gave up 5 bases and J gave up 0 bases, with 17 bases separating them. The DNA of the CDR3 is TGTGCCAGCAGTCCCGGTTCGGGCCACGGCTCCTACAATGAGCAGTTCTTC. Protein sequence: CASSPGSGHGSYNEQFF.

The V gene is TRBV4-3, the J gene TRBJ2-7; D unresolved. The germline gives CDR1 LGHNA, CDR2 YSLEER. The CDR3 runs 14 residues. Between the trimmed V and J ends, which lost 1 base and 3 bases, there was a span of 10 bases. The DNA of the CDR3 is TGCGCCAGCAGCCAAGTAATTGGCGACTACGAGCAGTACTTC. Encoded protein: CASSQVIGDYEQYF.

Points on this clonotype: The junction departs from the called germline gene at one end, perhaps through a read error. V and J are TRBV5-3 and TRBJ2-3; D is undetermined. TRBV5-3 counts as an open reading frame of uncertain function. This CDR3 comprises 15 residues. CDR3 nucleotide sequence: TGTGCCAGCAGCTTGTTCGGCTTGAACACAGATACGCAGTATTTT. Its translation is CASSLFGLNTDTQYF.

The rearrangement joins TRBV4-2 to TRBJ2-7; 9 bases agree with TRBD1. This CDR3 is 17 amino acids long. Germline CDR1 reads LGHNA; CDR2 reads YNFKEQ. J lost 2 bases, V lost 4 bases, and 12 bases had no gene match. CDR3 sequence (DNA): TGTGCCAGCAGCCTAAACGACCAGGACAGGGGCGCCTACGAGCAGTACTTC. It specifies CASSLNDQDRGAYEQYF.

This clonotype has only a few counts. The chain joins TRBV6-1 to TRBJ2-5; 7 bases are shared with TRBD1. V was clipped by 9 bases and J by 1 base; unmatched bases: 8. Germline CDR1 and CDR2: MNHNS and SASEGT. The CDR3 is 14 residues long. The CDR3 loop is CASARDRTQETQYF. CDR3 DNA: TGTGCCAGTGCCCGGGACAGAACCCAAGAGACCCAGTACTTC.

In its sample, this clonotype was seen many times. V gene TRBV20-1 combines with J gene TRBJ2-5, with 9 bases aligning to TRBD2. CDR3 size: 15 residues. The V segment lost 5 bases and the J segment 5 bases; nucleotides outside the gene matches: 12. Germline CDR1 DFQATT, CDR2 SNEGSKA (reference sequence). The CDR3 loop is CSAPKRASGDETQYF. CDR3 nucleotides: TGCAGTGCTCCAAAGCGGGCTAGCGGGGATGAGACCCAGTACTTC.

This clonotype was seen a handful of times. The V call is TRBV4-1, the J call TRBJ2-1; no definite D call. Per the germline V gene, CDR1 is MGHRA and CDR2 is YSYEKL. Trimming stripped 3 bases from V and 4 bases from J, with 10 bases between. This CDR3 comprises 14 residues. CDR3 nucleotides: TGCGCCAGCAGCCATGGCGGCCAATACAATGAGCAGTTCTTC. Its protein product is CASSHGGQYNEQFF.

This clonotype was found many times. This rearrangement joins TRBV20-1 to TRBJ2-3, with D unresolved. The CDR3 covers 14 residues. Germline assignment: CDR1 DFQATT and CDR2 SNEGSKA (reference sequence). Trimming removed 0 bases from V and 6 bases from J, with 13 bases in between. CDR3 protein: CSAREGPEWDTQYF. The CDR3 bases are TGCAGTGCTAGAGAGGGTCCCGAATGGGATACGCAGTATTTT.

This clonotype was seen repeatedly, ten times or more. This sequence joins TRBV9 and TRBJ2-1, with 9 bases matching TRBD2. This CDR3 region has 15 residues. J lost 3 bases, V lost 4 bases, and 5 bases had no gene match. Germline-derived CDR1 and CDR2 are SGDLS and YYNGEE. The CDR3 loop is CASSPTSGIYNEQFF. In DNA form, the CDR3 reads TGTGCCAGCAGCCCGACTAGCGGAATCTACAATGAGCAGTTCTTC.

The chain couples TRBV27 to TRBJ2-5, with 9 bases lining up with TRBD1. V lost 6 bases and J lost 4; bases outside the gene matches: 6. CDR3 length: 14 amino acids. The germline V gene encodes CDR1 MNHEY and CDR2 SMNVEV (reference sequence). The CDR3 reads CASSGQGLSETQYF. CDR3 DNA: TGTGCCAGCAGCGGACAGGGGTTGTCAGAGACCCAGTACTTC.

The V gene is TRBV30, the J gene TRBJ1-5, with 8 bases aligning to TRBD1. This CDR3 is built from 13 residues. Trimming cost V 7 bases and J 4 bases; bases outside gene matches: 6. The V gene's germline CDR1 is GTSNPN and CDR2 SVGIG (reference sequence). The CDR3 reads CASQGAVNQPQHF. CDR3 in DNA: TGTGCCTCCCAGGGGGCGGTAAATCAGCCCCAGCATTTT. Using reference TRBV30 and TRBJ1-5 for the parts outside the CDR3, the full variable domain is SQTIHQWPATLVQPVGSPLSLECTVEGTSNPNLYWYRQAAGRGLQLLFYSVGIGQISSEVPQNLSASRPQDRQFILSSKKLLLSDSGFYLCASQGAVNQPQHFGDGTRLSIL.

This clonotype was counted once. V is TRBV10-3 and J is TRBJ2-7, with TRBD1 identical over 7 bases. CDR1 and CDR2 (germline): ENHRY, SYGVKD. V was pared by 5 bases and J by 0 bases, with 4 bases of the junction left unmatched. The CDR3 consists of 14 residues. CDR3 protein: CAISMTGHSYEQYF. The CDR3 nucleotides are TGTGCCATCAGTATGACAGGGCACTCCTACGAGCAGTACTTC.

The chain combines TRBV28 with TRBJ2-5; 8 bases are a match to TRBD1. Per the germline V gene, CDR1 is MDHEN and CDR2 is SYDVKM. The CDR3 has 14 residues. V was pared by 5 bases and J by 3 bases, with 5 bases of the junction left unmatched. This CDR3 reads CASSQQGEEETQYF. CDR3 nucleotides: TGTGCCAGCAGTCAACAGGGGGAGGAAGAGACCCAGTACTTC.

This clonotype turned up a few times. The chain couples TRBV27 to TRBJ2-5; 7 bases map to TRBD2. Per germline, CDR1 MNHEY and CDR2 SMNVEV (reference sequence). V lost 4 bases to trimming and J lost 0 bases; unmatched junction nucleotides: 11. The CDR3 is 17 residues long. CDR3 protein: CASSSRAGIIYQETQYF. The DNA of the CDR3 is TGTGCCAGCAGTTCCCGAGCGGGAATAATCTACCAAGAGACCCAGTACTTC.